These 4 T cell receptor beta chains originate from one sample sequenced in a study of blood T cell repertoires in COVID-19. Data came from immunoSEQ multiplex PCR; TCRdb stores just in-frame clones and leaves some out. The repertoire holds some 160,000 clones, with 83% as singletons. The sequencing input was peripheral blood. Receptor source: a woman of 80 years or more with acute or convalescent COVID-19.

The chain has TRBV6-2 or TRBV6-3 and TRBJ2-7; 9 bases fit TRBD1. The CDR3 runs 14 residues. From germline, CDR1 is MNHEY and CDR2 SVGEGT. The ends lost 2 bases at V and 3 bases at J; junction bases unmatched: 2. The CDR3 sequence is CASSYETGGYEQYF. The CDR3 nucleotides read TGTGCCAGCAGTTACGAGACAGGGGGCTACGAGCAGTACTTC.

This chain joins TRBV12-3 or TRBV12-4 and TRBJ1-2; 8 bases map to TRBD1. This CDR3 is built from 13 residues. Trimming cost V 7 bases and J 7 bases; bases outside gene matches: 8. Here the CDR3 DNA reads TGTGCCAGCAATCCGACAGGGGCGGGTGGCTACACCTTC. It encodes CASNPTGAGGYTF.

This chain uses TRBV7-2 with TRBJ2-3; 8 bases are a match to TRBD1. The CDR3 length is 15 residues. V was pared by 1 base and J by 4 bases, with 4 bases of the junction left unmatched. In germline, CDR1 is SGHTA, CDR2 FQGNSA. This CDR3 reads CASSLGGQVSDTQYF. In DNA, the CDR3 is TGTGCCAGCAGCTTAGGGGGACAGGTATCAGATACGCAGTATTTT.

V is TRBV6-2 or TRBV6-3 and J is TRBJ1-1; 7 nucleotides line up with TRBD1. The CDR3 contains 14 residues. V lost 5 bases, J lost 5 bases, and 8 bases stayed unmatched. Per the germline V gene, CDR1 is MNHEY and CDR2 is SVGEGT. CDR3 sequence: CASSLDRVRTEAFF. CDR3 DNA: TGTGCCAGCAGTCTCGACAGGGTTAGGACTGAAGCTTTCTTT.